This T cell receptor beta chain was identified in a study of shared clonotypes between healthy human individuals. General observations from the study: Among the subsets, naive ones generally showed larger estimated richness than memory ones.

Deep level was the assay's run setting. Clones were sequenced by immunoSEQ multiplex PCR, and TCRdb holds only the in-frame ones, with some missing. Of 600,000 to 750,000 clones listed, about three quarters are singletons. Remarks on this clone: The antigen remains unidentified.

The sequencing sample was made of memory CD4+ T cells sorted from blood. Stated subset: CD45RA-negative fraction. This TCR came from a young woman in good health.

The CDR3 DNA sequence: TGTGCCAGCAGTTACTCTTCCGGGGCGCGCTACGAGCAGTACTTC. This translates into CASSYSSGARYEQYF. The gene calls are TRBV6-5 and TRBJ2-7; D possibly uses TRBD1 or TRBD2 (5 bases each). V dropped 0 bases and J dropped 3 bases, with 12 bases sitting between them. The CDR3 has 15 residues. The germline V gene has CDR1 MNHEY and CDR2 SVGAGI.